This T cell receptor (beta chain) was retrieved from a study of identical twins. Germline CDR1 ENHRY, CDR2 SYGVKD. The V end lost 4 bases, the J end lost 5 bases, and 17 bases lay between the germline ends. The CDR3 is made up of 15 amino acids. Study-level findings and limits: While abundant cord blood beta clonotypes carried fewer insertions, memory repertoires showed no such pattern. Conclusions rested on cross-sectional statistics rather than following the same donors.

TCRdb re-called the 5' RACE reads with MiXCR, one entry per CDR3 protein. The data show about 430,000 distinct CDR3 sequences, roughly 20% seen once. In its sample, this clonotype was seen a few times. Its antigen remains unknown. This TCR came from a man between 50 and 59 years old in good health. The sample comprised naive T cells sorted from blood. This chain joins TRBV10-3 and TRBJ2-5; possibly TRBD1 or TRBD2 for D (6 bases each). The CDR3 reads CAISGGAGTIETQYF. In DNA, the CDR3 is TGTGCCATCAGTGGGGGGGCCGGGACAATTGAGACCCAGTACTTC.